The sequence of this TCR beta chain was determined in a study of T-cell memory formation after mild COVID-19. Study-level results: The CD4+ clones that contracted clustered mainly within CM and EM, and the CD8+ clones concentrated in EMRA. For second-wave clones that peaked at day 37, SARS-CoV-2 specificity went unverified.

Amplification by 5'RACE using constant-segment primers produced TCR alpha and TCR beta cDNA libraries that carried sample barcodes and UMIs. TCRdb re-analysed the 5' RACE reads in MiXCR, keeping a single row per CDR3 protein. Of approximately 300,000 distinct CDR3 sequences listed, roughly 8.2% are singletons. This clonotype was seen only a few times. What it recognizes is unknown. The CDR3 runs to 19 residues. In germline, CDR1 is LGHNA, CDR2 YNFKEQ. Trimming removed 1 base from V and 2 bases from J, with 18 bases in between. The rearrangement joins TRBV4-2 to TRBJ2-6, with D maybe TRBD1 (7 bases). The sequence was collected from a man between 18 and 29 years old who had mild COVID-19 (a few samples of this study predate the infection). Cell type and time point are not known. The sample was PBMCs or a T cell subset sorted from them (not recorded which). The chain's CDR3 is CASSQVRGDISPGANVLTF. CDR3 coding DNA: TGTGCCAGCAGCCAAGTCAGGGGGGACATCTCACCTGGGGCCAACGTCCTGACTTTC.